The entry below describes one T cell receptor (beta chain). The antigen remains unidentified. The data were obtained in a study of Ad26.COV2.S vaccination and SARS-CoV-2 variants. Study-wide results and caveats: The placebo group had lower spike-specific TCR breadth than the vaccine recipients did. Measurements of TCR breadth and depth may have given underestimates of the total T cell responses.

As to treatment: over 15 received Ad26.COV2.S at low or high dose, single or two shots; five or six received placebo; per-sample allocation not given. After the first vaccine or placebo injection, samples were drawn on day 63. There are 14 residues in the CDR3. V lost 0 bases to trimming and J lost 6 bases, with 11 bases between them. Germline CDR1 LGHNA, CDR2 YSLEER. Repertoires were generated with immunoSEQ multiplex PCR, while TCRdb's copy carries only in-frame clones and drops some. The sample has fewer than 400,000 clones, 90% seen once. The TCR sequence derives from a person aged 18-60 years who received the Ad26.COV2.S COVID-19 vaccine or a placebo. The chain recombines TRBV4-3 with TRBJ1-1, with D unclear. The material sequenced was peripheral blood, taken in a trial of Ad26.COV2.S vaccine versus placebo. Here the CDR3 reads CASSQELGRAEAFF. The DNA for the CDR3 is TGCGCCAGCAGCCAAGAATTAGGGAGGGCTGAAGCTTTCTTT.